A single sample gave rise to the 28 T cell receptor beta chains below, sequenced in a study of T cell repertoires in cytomegalovirus infection (dated by TCRdb to the late 2010s). The sample's treatment or condition label, decoded: in vitro stimulation with specific CMV peptide epitopes to enrich CMV-specific T cells. The sequencing machine was an Illumina HiSeq 1500. TCRdb applied fastp at Q25 and MiXCR to the public reads, then kept only in-frame beta chains. Rows matching on CDR3 protein sequence are summarized as one entry with the most common DNA and genes. This sample holds 600,000 to 700,000 distinct CDR3 sequences; approximately 33% were observed only once. Of the sample, around a sixth is held by the ten largest clones. Their target antigens are unknown. The sample here was cultured PBMCs, taken from culture after CMV antigen stimulation. The receptors here all came from a human donor in good health (CMV status not recorded). Some clones in this sample may be carry-over from other donors' samples.

The chain employs TRBV18 and TRBJ2-1; 9 bases fit TRBD1. This CDR3 region has 14 residues. The germline CDR1 and CDR2 sequences are KGHSH and LQKENI. J gave up 7 bases and V 4 bases, and 5 bases lay outside the gene matches. This CDR3 is CASSRDRVWNEQFF. The CDR3 DNA is TGTGCCAGCTCACGGGACAGGGTCTGGAATGAGCAGTTCTTC.

In this sample, this clonotype turned up once. At one of its ends the junction is not consistent with the germline gene, which may arise from a read error. V is TRBV7-8 and J is TRBJ1-1, with D maybe TRBD1 (6 bases). The V gene's germline CDR1 is SGHVS and CDR2 FQNEAQ. This CDR3 has 17 amino acids. CDR3 loop: CASSLRRQVYMNTEGFF. For the CDR3, the DNA is TGTGCCAGCAGCTTACGACGACAGGTGTATATGAACACTGAAGGTTTCTTT.

This clonotype was found a few times. The gene calls are TRBV4-3 and TRBJ1-2; 8 positions agree with TRBD1. There are 14 residues in the CDR3. Trimming cost V 4 bases and J 4 bases; bases outside gene matches: 5. CDR1 and CDR2 (germline): LGHNA, YSLEER. CDR3 coding DNA: TGCGCCAGCAGCCGCGACAGGGGAACCTATGGCTACACCTTC. This sequence encodes CASSRDRGTYGYTF.

The CDR3 sequence is CAISDPGTQYF. Here the CDR3 DNA reads TGTGCCATCAGTGACCCCGGTACGCAGTATTTT. J is TRBJ2-3 and V is TRBV10-3, with D uncertain. The germline V and J ends were trimmed by 3 bases and 8 bases, with 6 bases remaining between them. Germline values: CDR1 ENHRY, CDR2 SYGVKD. The CDR3 totals 11 residues.

The table lists this clonotype with many counts. CDR3 loop: CASSLGRDNEQFF. The CDR3 DNA follows: TGTGCCAGCAGCTTAGGGCGGGACAATGAGCAGTTCTTC. V and J are TRBV7-2 and TRBJ2-1, with D perhaps matching TRBD2 (5 bases). CDR3 length: 13 amino acids. Germline values: CDR1 SGHTA, CDR2 FQGNSA. V was cut by 1 base and J by 5 bases, with 6 bases left in between.

This clonotype was counted a few times. The chain couples TRBV2 to TRBJ1-5, with D possibly being TRBD1 (5 bases). V lost 8 bases to trimming and J lost 8 bases, with 16 bases between them. The CDR3 totals 13 residues. Germline V gene data show CDR1 as SNHLY and CDR2 as FYNNEI. CDR3 in DNA: TGTGCCAGCGCCGGGTCAGGGCTAAAGCCCCAGCATTTT. As protein: CASAGSGLKPQHF.

This clonotype appeared a few times. The genes are TRBV12-5 and TRBJ2-3, with TRBD2 matching over 11 bases. Germline V gene data show CDR1 as LGHNT and CDR2 as FRNRAP. The CDR3 is 14 residues long. Trimming at V came to 8 bases and at J to 0 bases, leaving 1 base not matched to a gene. CDR3 DNA sequence: TGTGCTAGTCGGACTAGCGGGAGCACAGATACGCAGTATTTT. This gives the protein CASRTSGSTDTQYF.

The genes are TRBV15 and TRBJ2-7; 7 bases are a match to TRBD1. The CDR3 covers 16 residues. CDR1 and CDR2 (germline): LNHNV, YYDKDF (reference sequence). V lost 2 bases, J lost 4 bases, and 11 bases stayed unmatched. In nucleotides, the CDR3 is TGTGCCACCAGCAGAATCCCCGGGACAGAGCAATACGAGCAGTACTTC. Translating gives CATSRIPGTEQYEQYF.

The rearrangement links TRBV7-9 to TRBJ1-5; a possible D gene is TRBD1 (6 bases). Trimming cost V 1 base and J 13 bases, with 11 bases left between them. This CDR3 contains 12 residues. The germline CDR1 and CDR2 sequences are SEHNR and FQNEAQ (reference sequence). CDR3 region: CASSLDRTVQHF. CDR3 nucleotides: TGTGCCAGCAGCTTAGATCGGACAGTTCAGCATTTT. Full variable domain (missing parts from reference TRBV7-9 and TRBJ1-5): DTGVSQNPRHKITKRGQNVTFRCDPISEHNRLYWYRQTLGQGPEFLTYFQNEAQLEKSRLLSDRFSAERPKGSFSTLEIQRTEQGDSAMYLCASSLDRTVQHFGDGTRLSIL.

The chain joins TRBV7-6 to TRBJ2-3; maybe TRBD1 (5 bases). The CDR3 totals 15 residues. CDR1 and CDR2 (germline): SGHVS, FNYEAQ. Trimming removed 3 bases from V and 6 bases from J, with 16 bases in between. The CDR3 DNA reads TGTGCCAGCAGCTTTAACCCAGGACAAACGGATACGCAGTATTTT. Encoded protein: CASSFNPGQTDTQYF.

This clonotype was detected many times. The V gene is TRBV7-2, the J gene TRBJ2-3; D ambiguous. CDR1 and CDR2 (germline): SGHTA, FQGNSA. This CDR3 is 13 amino acids long. V lost 5 bases and J 6 bases, leaving 12 bases between the germline ends. Here the CDR3 reads CASSPRGLDTQYF. The CDR3 DNA reads TGTGCCAGCAGCCCCCGAGGTCTGGATACGCAGTATTTT.

The sample holds a few counts of this clonotype. The chain has TRBV5-1 and TRBJ1-4; D perhaps matches TRBD1 (5 bases). The germline V gene encodes CDR1 SGHRS and CDR2 YFSETQ. The germline V and J ends were trimmed by 2 bases and 0 bases, with 11 bases remaining between them. The length of the CDR3 is 16 residues. The CDR3 is CASSLQTDATNEKLFF. CDR3 DNA: TGCGCCAGCAGCTTACAGACAGATGCAACTAATGAAAAACTGTTTTTT.

The chain couples TRBV28 to TRBJ2-5; 7 bases are a match to TRBD1. Per germline, CDR1 MDHEN and CDR2 SYDVKM. CDR3 length: 15 amino acids. Losses at the gene ends were 2 bases for V and 5 bases for J; bases not matched to a gene: 8. For the CDR3, the DNA is TGTGCCAGCAGTTTAGGGGGACAGACGGGGGAGACCCAGTACTTC. Translating it yields CASSLGGQTGETQYF.

The rearrangement uses TRBV19 and TRBJ2-7; TRBD2 aligns across 7 bases. V shed 5 bases, J shed 3 bases, and the junction held 10 bases outside the gene matches. The CDR3 has 15 residues. In germline, CDR1 is LNHDA, CDR2 SQIVND (reference sequence). The CDR3 region is CASSPSAGVSYEQYF. The CDR3 bases are TGTGCCAGTAGTCCGTCTGCGGGGGTAAGCTACGAGCAGTACTTC.

The chain couples TRBV23-1 to TRBJ1-1; 10 bases line up with TRBD1. TRBV23-1 is marked as an open reading frame, function uncertain. The trim removed 8 bases at V and 3 bases at J, leaving 9 bases unmatched. This CDR3 has 15 amino acids. The chain's CDR3 is CASGRDRGCYTEAFF. In nucleotides, the CDR3 is TGCGCCAGCGGCCGGGACAGGGGTTGTTACACTGAAGCTTTCTTT.

This clonotype has a handful of counts. The chain recombines TRBV4-3 with TRBJ1-3; the match to TRBD1 covers 10 bases. CDR1 LGHNA and CDR2 YSLEER come from the germline V gene. This CDR3 is built from 15 residues. J lost 4 bases, V lost 4 bases, and 4 bases had no gene match. The CDR3 DNA sequence: TGCGCCAGCAGCCCTGGACAGGGGGGGGGAAACACCATATATTTT. Protein sequence: CASSPGQGGGNTIYF.

V is TRBV7-9 and J is TRBJ1-1; 9 bases are a match to TRBD1. The CDR3 contains 13 residues. V trimming: 4 bases; J trimming: 4 bases; junction bases outside the gene matches: 1. Germline CDR1 is SEHNR and CDR2 is FQNEAQ (reference sequence). The CDR3 region has the DNA TGTGCCAGCAGCTACAGGGGGCCCACTGAAGCTTTCTTT. This gives the protein CASSYRGPTEAFF.

This clonotype has at least ten counts. The chain has TRBV7-2 and TRBJ1-3, with TRBD1 as a possible D gene (5 bases). The V and J ends lost 7 bases and 0 bases respectively, with 10 bases between them. The CDR3 is made up of 14 amino acids. Germline V CDR1 and CDR2: SGHTA, FQGNSA. CDR3 sequence reads: CASTLGGSGNTIYF. CDR3 coding DNA: TGTGCCAGCACCCTCGGGGGCTCTGGAAACACCATATATTTT.

In DNA, the CDR3 is TGTGCCAGCAGCCCACAGGGGGAGGGAGAGCAGTACTTC. Translated, it gives CASSPQGEGEQYF. The V and J genes are TRBV7-2 and TRBJ2-7, with D maybe TRBD1 (8 bases). V lost 5 bases to trimming and J lost 7 bases, with 15 bases between them. CDR1 is SGHTA and CDR2 is FQGNSA in the germline V gene. The CDR3 sequence is 13 residues long.

The chain combines TRBV7-9 with TRBJ2-7, with 7 bases fitting TRBD1. The CDR3 spans 15 residues. J gave up 1 base and V 1 base, and 4 bases lay outside the gene matches. CDR1 is SEHNR, CDR2 FQNEAQ, per germline (reference sequence). CDR3 residues: CASSLVGQLSYEQYF. CDR3 nucleotides: TGTGCCAGCAGCTTAGTGGGACAGCTTTCCTACGAGCAGTACTTC.

This clonotype appeared a few times. The chain employs TRBV7-8 and TRBJ2-5, with 9 bases lining up with TRBD2. V lost 3 bases, J lost 5 bases, and 10 bases stayed unmatched. CDR1 is SGHVS and CDR2 is FQNEAQ in the germline V gene. There are 16 residues in the CDR3. For the CDR3, the DNA is TGTGCCAGCAGCTTGGAAATAGCGGGAGTGCGGGAGACCCAGTACTTC. It codes for CASSLEIAGVRETQYF.

This chain uses TRBV6-6 with TRBJ1-5; 11 bases match TRBD1. The CDR3 loop spans 17 amino acids. Germline CDR1 reads MNHNY; CDR2 reads SVGAGI (reference sequence). The ends lost 6 bases at V and 7 bases at J; junction bases unmatched: 14. The CDR3: CASRGYGTGGLRQPQHF. As DNA, the CDR3 is TGTGCCAGCAGGGGGTACGGGACAGGGGGATTGCGGCAGCCCCAGCATTTT.

This clonotype has just a few counts. The J gene is TRBJ2-2, the V gene TRBV7-6; the match to TRBD2 covers 8 bases. The length of the CDR3 is 17 residues. V shed 1 base, J shed 6 bases, and the junction held 10 bases outside the gene matches. Germline CDR1 is SGHVS and CDR2 is FNYEAQ. CDR3 residues: CASSLVLGLAGPGELFF. The CDR3 DNA is TGTGCCAGCAGCTTAGTCCTTGGACTAGCCGGACCCGGGGAGCTGTTTTTT.

This clonotype was seen a few times. The chain employs TRBV7-2 and TRBJ2-3; D is unclear. The CDR3 length is 14 residues. Trimming stripped 3 bases from V and 4 bases from J, with 11 bases between. Germline lookup yields CDR1 SGHTA and CDR2 FQGNSA. The CDR3 DNA is TGTGCCAGCAGCTTCACCGTGCCCTCAGATACGCAGTATTTT. As protein: CASSFTVPSDTQYF.

This clonotype has more than one count but fewer than ten. The chain carries TRBV7-8 and TRBJ2-1; the match to TRBD2 covers 12 bases. Unmatched junction bases numbered 13, after V lost 5 bases and J lost 8 bases. CDR1 and CDR2 (germline): SGHVS, FQNEAQ. CDR3 size: 17 residues. CDR3: CASSGPSGRALEDEQFF. CDR3 coding DNA: TGTGCCAGCAGCGGTCCTAGCGGGAGGGCCTTAGAGGATGAGCAGTTCTTC.

There are a few counts of this clonotype. The rearrangement joins TRBV4-2 to TRBJ2-7; D is undetermined. CDR1 is LGHNA, CDR2 YNFKEQ, per germline. This CDR3 region has 13 residues. V lost 3 bases and J 2 bases, leaving 8 bases between the germline ends. The CDR3, as DNA: TGTGCCAGCAGCCACGGAAACCCCTACGAGCAGTACTTC. Its translation: CASSHGNPYEQYF.

This clonotype has ten or more counts. The chain is built from TRBV12-3 or TRBV12-4 and TRBJ2-7; D ambiguous. Trimming left V 0 bases short and J 6 bases short, with 21 bases between. This CDR3 region has 17 residues. Here the CDR3 reads CASSLALGRTPRAEQYF. CDR3 DNA: TGTGCCAGCAGTTTAGCGCTTGGCAGGACCCCTCGCGCCGAGCAGTACTTC.

This clonotype was recorded at least ten times. The V call is TRBV7-2, the J call TRBJ2-7; D is possibly TRBD2 (6 bases). The V gene lost 5 bases and the J gene lost 3 bases, with 8 bases spanning the gap. The germline V gene encodes CDR1 SGHTA and CDR2 FQGNSA. The CDR3 covers 12 residues. The CDR3 region has the DNA TGTGCCAGCAGCGGGAGGCTCTACGAGCAGTACTTC. Translated: CASSGRLYEQYF.